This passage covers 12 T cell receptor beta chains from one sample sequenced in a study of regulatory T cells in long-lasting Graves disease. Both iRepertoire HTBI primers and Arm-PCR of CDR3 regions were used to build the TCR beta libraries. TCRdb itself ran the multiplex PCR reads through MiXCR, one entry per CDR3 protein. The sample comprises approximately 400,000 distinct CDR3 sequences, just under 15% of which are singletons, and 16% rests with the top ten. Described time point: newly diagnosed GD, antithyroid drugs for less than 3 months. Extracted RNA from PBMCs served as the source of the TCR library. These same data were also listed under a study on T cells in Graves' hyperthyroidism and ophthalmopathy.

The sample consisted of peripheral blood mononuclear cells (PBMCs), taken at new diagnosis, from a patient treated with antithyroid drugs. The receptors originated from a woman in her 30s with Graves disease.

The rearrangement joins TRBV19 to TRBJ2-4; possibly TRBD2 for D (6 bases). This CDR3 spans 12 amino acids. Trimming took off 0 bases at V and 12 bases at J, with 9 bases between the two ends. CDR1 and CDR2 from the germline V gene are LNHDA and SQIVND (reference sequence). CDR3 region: CASSIEGGRQYF. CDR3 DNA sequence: TGTGCCAGTAGTATAGAGGGAGGACGTCAGTACTTC.

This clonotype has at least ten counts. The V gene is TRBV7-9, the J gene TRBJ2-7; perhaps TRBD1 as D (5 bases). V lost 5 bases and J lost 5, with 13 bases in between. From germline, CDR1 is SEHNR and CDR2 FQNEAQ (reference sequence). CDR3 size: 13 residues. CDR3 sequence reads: CASSPRQTDEQYF. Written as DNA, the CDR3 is TGTGCCAGCAGCCCCAGACAGACCGACGAGCAGTACTTC. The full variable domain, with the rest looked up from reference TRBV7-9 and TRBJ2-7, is DTGVSQNPRHKITKRGQNVTFRCDPISEHNRLYWYRQTLGQGPEFLTYFQNEAQLEKSRLLSDRFSAERPKGSFSTLEIQRTEQGDSAMYLCASSPRQTDEQYFGPGTRLTVT.

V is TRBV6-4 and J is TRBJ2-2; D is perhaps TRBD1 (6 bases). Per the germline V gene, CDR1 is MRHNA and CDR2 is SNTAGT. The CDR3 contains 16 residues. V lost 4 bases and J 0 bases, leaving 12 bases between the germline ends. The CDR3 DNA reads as TGTGCCAGCAGTGGCTCAGGGGACACGAACACCGGGGAGCTGTTTTTT. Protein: CASSGSGDTNTGELFF.

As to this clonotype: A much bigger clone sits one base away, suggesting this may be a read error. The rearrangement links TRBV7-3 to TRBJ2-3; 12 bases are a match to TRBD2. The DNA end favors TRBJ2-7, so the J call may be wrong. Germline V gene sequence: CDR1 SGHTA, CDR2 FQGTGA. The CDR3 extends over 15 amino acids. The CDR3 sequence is CASSSTSGSLHEQYF. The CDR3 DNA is TGTGCCAGCAGCTCGACTAGCGGGAGTCTCCATGAGCAGTACTTC.

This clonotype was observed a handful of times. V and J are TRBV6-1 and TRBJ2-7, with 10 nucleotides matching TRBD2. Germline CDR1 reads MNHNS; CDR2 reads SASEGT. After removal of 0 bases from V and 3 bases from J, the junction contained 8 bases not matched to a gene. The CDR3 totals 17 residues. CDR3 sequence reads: CASSEALGTSANYEQYF. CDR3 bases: TGTGCCAGCAGTGAAGCGCTTGGGACTAGCGCGAACTACGAGCAGTACTTC.

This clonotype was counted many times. The DNA for the CDR3 is TGTGCCAGCAGCCAACGAGGAAATGAGCAGTTCTTC. This sequence encodes CASSQRGNEQFF. J is TRBJ2-1 and V is TRBV3-1; D not certain. Trimming pared 2 bases from V and 7 bases from J, leaving 6 bases between. The CDR3 has 12 amino acids. Germline CDR1 reads LGHDT; CDR2 reads YNNKEL (reference sequence).

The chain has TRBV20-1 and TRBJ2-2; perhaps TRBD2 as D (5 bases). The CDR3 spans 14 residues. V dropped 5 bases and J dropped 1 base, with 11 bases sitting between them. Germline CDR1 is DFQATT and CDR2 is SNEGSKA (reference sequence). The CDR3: CSAQTSQNTGELFF. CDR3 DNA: TGCAGTGCTCAAACTAGTCAGAACACCGGGGAGCTGTTTTTT.

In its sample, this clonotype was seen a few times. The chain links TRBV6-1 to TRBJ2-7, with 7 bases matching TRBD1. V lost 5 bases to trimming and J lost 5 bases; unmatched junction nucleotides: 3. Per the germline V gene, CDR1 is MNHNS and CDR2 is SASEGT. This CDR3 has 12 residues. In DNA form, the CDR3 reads TGTGCCAGCAGTATGACAGGGAACGAGCAGTACTTC. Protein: CASSMTGNEQYF.

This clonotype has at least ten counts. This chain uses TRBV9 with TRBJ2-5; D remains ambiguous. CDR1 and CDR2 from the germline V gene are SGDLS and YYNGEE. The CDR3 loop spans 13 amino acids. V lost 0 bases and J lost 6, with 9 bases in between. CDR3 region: CASSVDPVKTQYF. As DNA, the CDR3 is TGTGCCAGCAGCGTAGATCCGGTCAAGACCCAGTACTTC.

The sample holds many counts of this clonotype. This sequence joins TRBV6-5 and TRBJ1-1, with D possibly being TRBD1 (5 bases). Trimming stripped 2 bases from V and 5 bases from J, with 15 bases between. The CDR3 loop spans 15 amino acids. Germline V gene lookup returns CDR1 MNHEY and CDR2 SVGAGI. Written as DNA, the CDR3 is TGTGCCAGCAGTTACCGAGGGGACCCGACGACTGAAGCTTTCTTT. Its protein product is CASSYRGDPTTEAFF.

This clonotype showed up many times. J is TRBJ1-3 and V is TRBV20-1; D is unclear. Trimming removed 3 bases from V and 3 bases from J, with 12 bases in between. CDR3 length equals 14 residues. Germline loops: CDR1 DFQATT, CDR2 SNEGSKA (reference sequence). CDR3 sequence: CSASRVGRGNTIYF. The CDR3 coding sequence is TGCAGTGCTAGTAGGGTAGGGCGTGGAAACACCATATATTTT.

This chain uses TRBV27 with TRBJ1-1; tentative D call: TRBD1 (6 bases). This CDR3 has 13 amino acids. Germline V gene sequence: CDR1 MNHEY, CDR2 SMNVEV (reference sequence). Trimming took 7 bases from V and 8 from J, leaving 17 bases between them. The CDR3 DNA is TGTGCCAGCAAATACCTTGGGGGGGCCGAAGCTTTCTTT. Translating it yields CASKYLGGAEAFF.